The T cell receptor (beta chain) described here comes from a study of T cell responses to AZD1222 COVID-19 vaccine. The wider study: Investigators merged groups given second doses at roughly 4 or roughly 12 weeks. Study-wide findings and caveats: Mostly white British, mostly female donors; authors suggested clonal diversity may be underestimated. The study sampled repertoires only after the peak T cell response.

This table comes from immunoSEQ multiplex PCR, and its TCRdb copy is limited to in-frame clones, with some not included. The sample lists over 50,000 clones; approximately 88% were seen once. Comment on this clone: The antigen is unknown.

The CDR3 covers 16 residues. Germline V gene lookup returns CDR1 MNHEY and CDR2 SMNVEV (reference sequence). Trimming left V 2 bases short and J 3 bases short, with 17 bases between. This receptor was identified in an adult in good health. The sequencing used peripheral blood, collected on day 0 of AZD1222 vaccination. The chain employs TRBV27 and TRBJ2-7, with D possibly matching TRBD1 (7 bases). The CDR3 reads CASSLIRTGGVYEQYF. In nucleotides, the CDR3 is TGTGCCAGCAGTTTAATCAGGACAGGAGGGGTCTACGAGCAGTACTTC.